This T cell receptor beta chain was sequenced in a study of PD-1 blockade in classical Hodgkin lymphoma. Study in general: Patients in the cohort were put on intravenous nivolumab, 3 mg/kg every 2 weeks. Study-level findings and limits: Complete responders entered with baseline diversity on par with newly diagnosed patients, the results showed. Significantly greater TCR diversity emerged by C4D1 in CD4+ cells but not CD8+ cells. Prior therapy or disease activity may underlie the repertoire differences, whose causes remain undefined.

Generated by immunoSEQ multiplex PCR, the TCRdb table keeps only in-frame clones and is missing some. The sample carries 15,000 to 25,000 clones, roughly 80% recorded once. For this clone: Its antigen is not known.

Time point: cycle 4 day 1 (C4D1), after more than five weeks of nivolumab. The patients all showed relapse after autologous stem cell transplantation, while their brentuximab vedotin exposure varied. The authors enriched CD8+ T cells from thawed PBMCs via magnetic negative selection. This specimen was CD8+ T cells from blood, taken before the fourth cycle of nivolumab. The receptor was isolated from a human donor with classical Hodgkin lymphoma.

In nucleotides, the CDR3 is TGCGCCAGCATAGCGGGGGCAACCTACAATGAGCAGTTCTTC. Translated: CASIAGATYNEQFF. V gene TRBV10-2 combines with J gene TRBJ2-1; 9 positions match TRBD2. V trimming: 7 bases; J trimming: 2 bases; junction bases outside the gene matches: 3. CDR1 is WSHSY, CDR2 SAAADI, per germline. The CDR3 extends over 14 amino acids.